This is a list of T cell receptor beta chains from one sample in a study of radiation and T cells in renal cell carcinoma. Repertoires were generated with immunoSEQ multiplex PCR, while TCRdb's copy carries only in-frame clones and drops some. The sample has about 77,000 clones; less than 85% are singletons. Sequencing was performed on blood, taken from a patient whose treatment included radiotherapy and nephrectomy. The receptors were gathered from a woman aged 55-75 years with renal cell carcinoma. The CDR3 runs from the conserved cysteine through the conserved F or W. The order of the fields is clone size, D gene, V gene, J gene, CDR3 DNA, CDR3 protein. The D gene is left open where the match is weak. For some rows the clone size is stated as once, few or many, or as a class when expanded; others skip it.

.,.,TRBV9,TRBJ1-5,TGTGCCAGCAGCGTAGGGTGGGCGAATCAGCCCCAGCATTTT,CASSVGWANQPQHF
few,.,TRBV6-6,TRBJ1-1,TGTGCCAGCAGCCCACAGACAGTGAACACTGAAGCTTTCTTT,CASSPQTVNTEAFF
.,.,TRBV29-1,TRBJ2-7,TGCAGCGTTGAAGCCGGGAGCTACGAGCAGTACTTC,CSVEAGSYEQYF
once,TRBD1,TRBV13,TRBJ1-6,TGTGCCAGCAGCTCGACGGGACGACAGGGTATTTCACCCCTCCACTTT,CASSSTGRQGISPLHF
.,.,TRBV21-1,TRBJ2-7,TGTGCCAGCAGCGCGACGTGGACAGGGGGCCGGGACGAGCAGTACTTC,CASSATWTGGRDEQYF
.,TRBD1,TRBV25-1,TRBJ2-5,TGTGCCAGCAGTGAATATCGGACAGGGTGGAATGGAGAGACCCAGTACTTC,CASSEYRTGWNGETQYF
.,TRBD1,TRBV7-2,TRBJ2-7,TGTGCCAGCAGCCCCCGTACAGGGGTTGAGCAGTACTTC,CASSPRTGVEQYF
.,.,TRBV19,TRBJ2-5,TGTGCCAGTAGTATGCAGAGGGGGGTGGGAGAGACCCAGTACTTC,CASSMQRGVGETQYF
once,TRBD1,TRBV10-3,TRBJ2-1,TGTGCCTCCTCCGGGACAGGGGTTAATGAGCAGTTCTTC,CASSGTGVNEQFF
.,.,TRBV18,TRBJ1-1,TGTGCCAGCTCACCGGCAGGGGTCTGGGACACTGAAGCTTTCTTT,CASSPAGVWDTEAFF
.,TRBD1,TRBV4-1,TRBJ2-5,TGCGCCAGCAGCCAAGATCTTGGGACAGGGGAAGAGACCCAGTACTTC,CASSQDLGTGEETQYF
.,.,TRBV2,TRBJ1-1,TGTGCCAGCAGTGAAGCGGTGGTCGGGGGTTGGCGGGCTTTCTTT,CASSEAVVGGWRAFF